The 21 T cell receptor beta chains in this list originate from one sample, sequenced in a study of shared clonotypes between healthy human individuals. The data were produced by immunoSEQ multiplex PCR, yet TCRdb's version contains in-frame clones alone and is incomplete. This sample has about 1.1 million clones, with about 84% found just once. Sample: memory CD4+ T cells from PBMCs. Subset meaning: CD45RA-negative fraction. The receptors here all came from a young man in good health. Some clones in this sample may be carry-over from other donors' samples.

The V gene is TRBV18, the J gene TRBJ1-4; no definite D call. The CDR3 length is 14 residues. Trimming shortened V by 6 bases and J by 6 bases, and 14 bases separated the two germline ends. The germline V gene has CDR1 KGHSH and CDR2 LQKENI. The CDR3 loop is CASSPVLRDEKLFF. In nucleotides, the CDR3 is TGTGCCAGCTCCCCTGTTTTGCGGGATGAAAAACTGTTTTTT.

This clone was seen more than once but under ten times. The chain is built from TRBV5-4 and TRBJ2-2; possibly TRBD1 for D (5 bases). The germline V and J ends were trimmed by 1 base and 1 base, with 11 bases remaining between them. The CDR3 runs to 16 residues. Germline V lookup: CDR1 SGHNT, CDR2 YYREEE (reference sequence). This chain's CDR3 is CASSLWAGQNTGELFF. The DNA of the CDR3 is TGTGCCAGCAGCTTGTGGGCAGGGCAGAACACCGGGGAGCTGTTTTTT.

The rearrangement uses TRBV27 and TRBJ2-7; 9 bases agree with TRBD2. Losses at the gene ends were 10 bases for V and 9 bases for J; bases not matched to a gene: 31. The CDR3 covers 19 residues. Germline loops: CDR1 MNHEY, CDR2 SMNVEV (reference sequence). Here the CDR3 reads CATDRPRPGLAASYERQYF. Here the CDR3 DNA reads TGTGCCACTGACAGGCCACGTCCGGGACTAGCAGCCTCCTACGAGCGGCAGTACTTC.

With respect to this clone: Compared with germline, one end of the junction differs, possibly owing to a read error. The rearrangement links TRBV7-2 to TRBJ1-3, with 9 bases fitting TRBD1. Germline V gene data show CDR1 as SGHTA and CDR2 as FQGNSA. This CDR3 has 13 residues. CDR3: CASSLGQGKWPDF. CDR3 nucleotides: TGTGCCAGCAGCTTGGGACAGGGTAAATGGCCCGATTTT.

This clone was counted a few times. J is TRBJ2-1 and V is TRBV7-2, with TRBD2 matching 11 bases. Trimming cost V 4 bases and J 4 bases; bases outside gene matches: 9. Germline-derived CDR1 and CDR2 are SGHTA and FQGNSA. The CDR3 covers 17 residues. The DNA of the CDR3 is TGTGCCAGCAGCTCCTCGCGACTAGCGGGGACTTACAATGAGCAGTTCTTC. Its protein is CASSSSRLAGTYNEQFF.

The rearrangement links TRBV7-9 to TRBJ1-1; the match to TRBD1 covers 7 bases. Trimming took 3 bases from V and 5 from J; bases not matched to a gene: 6. The CDR3 is made up of 14 amino acids. Germline-derived CDR1 and CDR2 are SEHNR and FQNEAQ (reference sequence). CDR3: CASSLGQTLTEAFF. Written as DNA, the CDR3 is TGTGCCAGCAGCTTGGGACAGACTCTAACTGAAGCTTTCTTT.

This clone was observed a single time. This chain connects TRBV7-9 to TRBJ2-7; D gene ambiguous. The CDR3 is 14 residues long. From germline, CDR1 is SEHNR and CDR2 FQNEAQ (reference sequence). Trimming cost V 5 bases and J 2 bases, with 13 bases left between them. The CDR3: CASSPNNGPYEQYF. Here the CDR3 DNA reads TGTGCCAGCAGCCCCAATAATGGTCCCTACGAGCAGTACTTC.

This rearrangement joins TRBV4-2 to TRBJ2-3; D possibly corresponds to TRBD1 (6 bases). V dropped 4 bases and J dropped 3 bases, with 23 bases sitting between them. CDR3 length: 18 residues. The V gene's germline CDR1 is LGHNA and CDR2 YNFKEQ. The CDR3 bases are TGTGCCAGCAGCCCAGGCCTACAGGGAGCCTTTAATACAGATACGCAGTATTTT. Encoded protein: CASSPGLQGAFNTDTQYF.

The rearrangement uses TRBV28 and TRBJ2-2; a weak D match, TRBD2 (5 bases). The CDR3 is 15 amino acids. CDR1 is MDHEN and CDR2 is SYDVKM in the germline V gene. Trimming removed 7 bases from V and 0 bases from J, with 12 bases in between. CDR3 residues: CASKPGSTNTGELFF. CDR3 DNA sequence: TGTGCCAGCAAGCCGGGATCGACGAACACCGGGGAGCTGTTTTTT.

The chain is built from TRBV30 and TRBJ2-3, with D perhaps given as TRBD1 or TRBD2 (5 bases each). V was pared by 0 bases and J by 2 bases, with 18 bases between. Germline CDR1 GTSNPN, CDR2 SVGIG (reference sequence). The CDR3 is 17 residues long. CDR3 sequence reads: CAWSVLTLGRDTDTQYF. The CDR3 region has the DNA TGTGCCTGGAGTGTGCTGACACTGGGACGGGACACAGATACGCAGTATTTT.

The chain uses TRBV11-2 and TRBJ2-7; D is undetermined. This CDR3 is 12 amino acids long. Looked up from germline, CDR1 is SGHAT and CDR2 is FQNNGV. Trimming removed 4 bases at V and 2 bases at J, with 6 bases between. The CDR3 DNA sequence: TGTGCCAGCAGCTGGGATCCCTACGAGCAGTACTTC. The encoded protein is CASSWDPYEQYF.

The gene calls are TRBV5-6 and TRBJ1-3; the D is unclear. The CDR3 sequence is 17 residues long. Germline V lookup: CDR1 SGHDT, CDR2 YYEEEE. Trimming took 0 bases from V and 0 from J, leaving 13 bases between them. CDR3 amino acids: CASSLAGRGLSGNTIYF. CDR3 DNA: TGTGCCAGCAGCTTGGCCGGGCGCGGTCTCTCTGGAAACACCATATATTTT. Supplemented by reference TRBV5-6 and TRBJ1-3, the full variable domain reads DAGVTQSPTHLIKTRGQQVTLRCSPKSGHDTVSWYQQALGQGPQFIFQYYEEEERQRGNFPDRFSGHQFPNYSSELNVNALLLGDSALYLCASSLAGRGLSGNTIYFGEGSWLTVV.

This clone has ten or more counts. V and J are TRBV28 and TRBJ2-3; D is perhaps TRBD1 or TRBD2 (6 bases each). The CDR3 covers 15 residues. With 5 bases removed from V and 3 bases from J, the gap between germline ends came to 15 bases. Germline values: CDR1 MDHEN, CDR2 SYDVKM. The CDR3 region is CASSAGHSLTDTQYF. CDR3 nucleotides: TGTGCCAGCAGTGCGGGACACTCGTTAACAGATACGCAGTATTTT.

The chain carries TRBV6-1 and TRBJ1-5; tentative D call: TRBD1 (5 bases). CDR3 length: 18 amino acids. Trimming removed 2 bases from V and 0 bases from J, with 17 bases in between. Germline V lookup: CDR1 MNHNS, CDR2 SASEGT. In DNA, the CDR3 is TGTGCCAGCAGTGAATTTTTTTGGGACCGGAATAGCAATCAGCCCCAGCATTTT. This encodes CASSEFFWDRNSNQPQHF.

In this sample, this clone turned up a few times. The chain carries TRBV28 and TRBJ1-2; D is perhaps TRBD1 (6 bases). Germline V lookup: CDR1 MDHEN, CDR2 SYDVKM. The length of the CDR3 is 15 residues. Trimming pared 6 bases from V and 8 bases from J, leaving 22 bases between. This CDR3 reads CASSLLYLDSQGYTF. CDR3 nucleotide sequence: TGTGCCAGCAGCCTGCTTTACTTGGACAGCCAAGGCTACACCTTC.

The chain uses TRBV4-3 and TRBJ2-7; perhaps TRBD2 as D (5 bases). Germline V lookup: CDR1 LGHNA, CDR2 YSLEER. Trimming took off 0 bases at V and 7 bases at J, with 13 bases between the two ends. This CDR3 region has 14 residues. CDR3 amino acids: CASSQEGDGGEQYF. The CDR3 DNA reads TGCGCCAGCAGCCAAGAAGGAGATGGAGGAGAGCAGTACTTC.

This sequence joins TRBV5-8 and TRBJ2-7; D assignment may be TRBD1 or TRBD2 (6 bases each). The CDR3 is 17 amino acids. CDR1 and CDR2 from the germline V gene are SGHTS and YDEGEE. Trimming cost V 2 bases and J 0 bases, with 18 bases left between them. CDR3 DNA: TGTGCCAGCAGCTTACACTACGGGGGCCAGAGCTCCTACGAGCAGTACTTC. It yields the protein CASSLHYGGQSSYEQYF.

This clone has just a few counts. The rearrangement joins TRBV7-9 to TRBJ1-1; D ambiguous. Trimming removed 6 bases at V and 4 bases at J, with 9 bases between. CDR3 size: 12 residues. Per the germline V gene, CDR1 is SEHNR and CDR2 is FQNEAQ (reference sequence). The CDR3 sequence is CASRVKGTEAFF. CDR3 bases: TGTGCCAGCAGGGTTAAGGGCACTGAAGCTTTCTTT.

This rearrangement joins TRBV19 to TRBJ2-1, with a possible D match to TRBD1 (6 bases). Trimming took 5 bases from V and 7 from J, leaving 12 bases between them. The CDR3 is 13 residues long. Looked up from germline, CDR1 is LNHDA and CDR2 is SQIVND (reference sequence). The CDR3 loop reads CASSLGTNNEQFF. As DNA, the CDR3 is TGTGCCAGTAGTCTCGGGACAAATAATGAGCAGTTCTTC.

This clone was counted a few times. The chain uses TRBV6-6 and TRBJ1-6, with D unclear. This CDR3 comprises 13 residues. Germline V lookup: CDR1 MNHNY, CDR2 SVGAGI (reference sequence). The V end was cut by 0 bases, the J end by 10 bases, with 7 bases between. For the CDR3, the DNA is TGTGCCAGCAGTTACTCAGAGGGCTCACCCCTCCACTTT. Its translation is CASSYSEGSPLHF.

This clone was counted many times. The V and J genes are TRBV10-2 and TRBJ2-3, with D uncertain. V dropped 8 bases and J dropped 5 bases, with 11 bases sitting between them. The CDR3 has 12 amino acids. The germline gives CDR1 WSHSY, CDR2 SAAADI. The chain's CDR3 is CASSFTGDTQYF. CDR3 DNA sequence: TGCGCCAGCTCTTTCACTGGAGATACGCAGTATTTT.